This TCR beta chain was captured in a study of cytotoxic CD8 clonotypes in ibrutinib-treated CLL. The CDR3 is 16 amino acids. Germline trimming cut 4 bases from V and 4 bases from J; bases unmatched to any gene: 7. From germline, CDR1 is LGHNA and CDR2 YSLEER. A remark on this clone: What it binds is unknown.

Study-level points and caveats: Clonality increased at ibrutinib response and stayed stable in sustained remission. At progression, however, it fell back toward baseline.

Profiled with immunoSEQ multiplex PCR; TCRdb holds only in-frame clones, not every one. The table lists some 310,000 clones, 80% of them singletons. The chain has TRBV4-3 and TRBJ2-7, with 13 nucleotides matching TRBD2. This TCR was sampled from a human donor with chronic lymphocytic leukemia. Here the sequenced sample was PBMCs, taken before ibrutinib treatment. CDR3 in amino acids: CASSPGLAGAAYEQYF. The DNA for the CDR3 is TGCGCCAGCAGCCCAGGACTAGCGGGAGCAGCTTACGAGCAGTACTTC.